This entry lists 11 T cell receptor beta chains sequenced from one sample in a study of control samples from healthy donors and cancer patients. Assay: immunoSEQ multiplex PCR; the TCRdb copy retains only in-frame clones and omits some. The sample table includes about 200,000 clones. Sample: blood. The receptor source for this set is a woman in her 30s in good health.

This chain joins TRBV21-1 and TRBJ2-7; the table's D call, TRBD1, was not checked against the DNA. TRBV21-1 is flagged as a pseudogene. CDR3 length: 14 amino acids. This CDR3 reads CASSEGQGWYEQYF. CDR3 DNA sequence: TGTGCCAGCAGCGAAGGACAGGGTTGGTACGAGCAGTACTTC.

The chain has TRBV27 and TRBJ2-1; tentatively, D is TRBD1 (6 bases). Trimming shortened V by 5 bases and J by 9 bases, and 20 bases separated the two germline ends. The CDR3 loop spans 15 amino acids. Germline V gives CDR1 MNHEY, CDR2 SMNVEV (reference sequence). This chain's CDR3 is CASSPWTDKATEQFF. As DNA, the CDR3 is TGTGCCAGCAGTCCATGGACAGATAAGGCGACTGAGCAGTTCTTC.

V usage is TRBV19 and J usage is TRBJ2-1; tentative D call: TRBD1 (5 bases). The CDR3 is made up of 16 amino acids. Trimming pared 4 bases from V and 5 bases from J, leaving 18 bases between. Germline loops: CDR1 LNHDA, CDR2 SQIVND (reference sequence). The CDR3: CASSKQASSSNNEQFF. The CDR3, as DNA: TGTGCCAGTAGTAAACAGGCCTCGTCCTCGAACAATGAGCAGTTCTTC.

CDR3 nucleotide sequence: TGTGCCAGCAGTGAAGCGCTTGCAGGGTTTCGACCCGGGGAGCTGTTTTTT. This encodes CASSEALAGFRPGELFF. The rearrangement uses TRBV6-1 and TRBJ2-2, with a tentative D call TRBD1 (5 bases). V was pared by 0 bases and J by 6 bases, with 17 bases between. The length of the CDR3 is 17 residues. Germline V CDR1 and CDR2: MNHNS, SASEGT.

With respect to this clone: The sample holds other DNA sequences that translate to the same CDR3. The chain recombines TRBV20-1 with TRBJ2-7; 8 bases fit TRBD1. The CDR3 consists of 14 residues. V lost 6 bases and J lost 6; bases outside the gene matches: 13. Germline assignment: CDR1 DFQATT and CDR2 SNEGSKA (reference sequence). The chain's CDR3 is CSASQGTGLSEQYF. The DNA of the CDR3 is TGCAGTGCCAGTCAGGGGACAGGACTCTCCGAGCAGTACTTC.

The chain combines TRBV11-3 with TRBJ1-1; no clear D. In germline, CDR1 is SGHNT, CDR2 YENEEA. This CDR3 is built from 16 residues. V lost 0 bases and J lost 0, with 11 bases in between. CDR3 in DNA: TGTGCCAGCAGCTTAGATCCGGGAGCTTTGAACACTGAAGCTTTCTTT. It is translated as CASSLDPGALNTEAFF.

About this clone: Other DNA sequences in this sample translate to the same CDR3. The rearrangement uses TRBV11-2 and TRBJ1-2; no clear D gene. The CDR3 covers 13 residues. Per the germline V gene, CDR1 is SGHAT and CDR2 is FQNNGV. Trimming left V 1 base short and J 2 bases short, with 5 bases between. This CDR3 is CASSLGRNYGYTF. The CDR3 DNA follows: TGTGCCAGCAGCTTAGGCAGAAACTATGGCTACACCTTC.

This rearrangement joins TRBV9 to TRBJ2-7; D is ambiguous. This CDR3 spans 16 amino acids. CDR1 and CDR2 (germline): SGDLS, YYNGEE. V was shortened by 0 bases and J by 5 bases, with 18 bases between the two germline ends. This chain's CDR3 is CASSVGKVEEKDEQYF. The CDR3 bases are TGTGCCAGCAGCGTAGGAAAAGTAGAGGAAAAGGACGAGCAGTACTTC.

Note on this clone: The sample holds other DNA sequences that translate to the same CDR3. The chain recombines TRBV30 with TRBJ1-1, with a weak D call TRBD1 (6 bases). V gave up 0 bases and J gave up 1 base, with 6 bases separating them. The CDR3 extends over 13 amino acids. Germline CDR1 and CDR2: GTSNPN and SVGIG (reference sequence). The CDR3 nucleotides read TGTGCCTGGAGTGTACAGGGGAACACTGAAGCTTTCTTT. This gives the protein CAWSVQGNTEAFF. The full variable domain, rest sourced from reference TRBV30 and TRBJ1-1, is SQTIHQWPATLVQPVGSPLSLECTVEGTSNPNLYWYRQAAGRGLQLLFYSVGIGQISSEVPQNLSASRPQDRQFILSSKKLLLSDSGFYLCAWSVQGNTEAFFGQGTRLTVV.

The chain has TRBV28 and TRBJ2-7; tentatively, D is TRBD2 (5 bases). The CDR3 contains 14 residues. Germline V gives CDR1 MDHEN, CDR2 SYDVKM. Trimming removed 11 bases at V and 3 bases at J, with 20 bases between. CDR3 sequence: CAARENGRDYEQYF. In nucleotides, the CDR3 is TGTGCCGCGAGGGAGAACGGACGGGACTACGAGCAGTACTTC. The whole variable domain, remainder taken from reference TRBV28 and TRBJ2-7, is DVKVTQSSRYLVKRTGEKVFLECVQDMDHENMFWYRQDPGLGLRLIYFSYDVKMKEKGDIPEGYSVSREKKERFSLILESASTNQTSMYLCAARENGRDYEQYFGPGTRLTVT.

The chain employs TRBV28 and TRBJ2-5; D might be TRBD1 (6 bases). Germline CDR1 MDHEN, CDR2 SYDVKM. Trimming cost V 5 bases and J 5 bases, with 15 bases left between them. The CDR3 spans 14 residues. The CDR3 region is CASSLAQGRETQYF. The CDR3 nucleotides read TGTGCCAGCAGTCTCGCTCAGGGGCGGGAGACCCAGTACTTC.